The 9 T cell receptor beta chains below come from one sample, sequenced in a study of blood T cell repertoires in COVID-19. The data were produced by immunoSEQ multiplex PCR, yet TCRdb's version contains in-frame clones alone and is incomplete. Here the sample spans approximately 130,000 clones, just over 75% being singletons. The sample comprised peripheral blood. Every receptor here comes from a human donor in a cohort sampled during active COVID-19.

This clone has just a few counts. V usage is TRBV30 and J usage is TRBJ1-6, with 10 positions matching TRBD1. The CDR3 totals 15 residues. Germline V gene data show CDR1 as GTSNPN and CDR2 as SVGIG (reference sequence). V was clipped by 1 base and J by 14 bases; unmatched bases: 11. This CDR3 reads CAWSAQTAGTGALHF. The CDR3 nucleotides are TGTGCCTGGAGTGCACAAACCGCCGGGACAGGGGCCCTCCACTTT.

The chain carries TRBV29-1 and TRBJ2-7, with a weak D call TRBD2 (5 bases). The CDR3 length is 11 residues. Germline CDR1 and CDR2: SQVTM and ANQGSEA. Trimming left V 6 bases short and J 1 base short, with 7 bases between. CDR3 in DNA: TGCAGCGTCGGGATTTCCTACGAGCAGTACTTC. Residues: CSVGISYEQYF.

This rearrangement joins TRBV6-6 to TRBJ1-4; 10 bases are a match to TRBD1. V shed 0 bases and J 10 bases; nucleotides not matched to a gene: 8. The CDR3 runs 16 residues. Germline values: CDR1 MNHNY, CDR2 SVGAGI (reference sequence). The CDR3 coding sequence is TGTGCCAGCAGTTACTCTTACCGGGACAGGGGCGGAAAACTGTTTTTT. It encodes CASSYSYRDRGGKLFF.

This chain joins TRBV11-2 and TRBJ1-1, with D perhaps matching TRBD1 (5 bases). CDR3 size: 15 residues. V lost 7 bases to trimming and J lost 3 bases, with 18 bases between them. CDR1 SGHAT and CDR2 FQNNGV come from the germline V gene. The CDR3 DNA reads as TGTGCCAGCAACCTCTGGGGACGGGGGGACACTGAAGCTTTCTTT. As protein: CASNLWGRGDTEAFF.

The CDR3 nucleotides read TGCGCCAGCAGTCTCGCAGGGGGCGGCTATGGCTACACCTTC. This translates into CASSLAGGGYGYTF. The J gene is TRBJ1-2, the V gene TRBV23-1, with 8 positions matching TRBD1. TRBV23-1 belongs to the ORF category, with a function that is uncertain. Trimming removed 4 bases from V and 4 bases from J; junction bases left unmatched: 5. The CDR3 has 14 amino acids.

The CDR3 region has the DNA TGTGCCAGCAGCCCCGTGACAGAAATCTATGGCTACACCTTC. Amino acid sequence: CASSPVTEIYGYTF. V is TRBV7-2 and J is TRBJ1-2, with D perhaps TRBD1 (5 bases). Trimming cost V 5 bases and J 4 bases, with 14 bases left between them. The germline V gene encodes CDR1 SGHTA and CDR2 FQGNSA. CDR3 length: 14 residues.

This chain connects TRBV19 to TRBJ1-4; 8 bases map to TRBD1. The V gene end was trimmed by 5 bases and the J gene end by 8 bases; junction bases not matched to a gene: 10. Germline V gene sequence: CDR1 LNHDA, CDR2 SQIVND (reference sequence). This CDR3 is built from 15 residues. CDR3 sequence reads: CASSSQGAPIEKLFF. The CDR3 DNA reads TGTGCCAGTAGTTCTCAGGGGGCGCCCATAGAAAAACTGTTTTTT.

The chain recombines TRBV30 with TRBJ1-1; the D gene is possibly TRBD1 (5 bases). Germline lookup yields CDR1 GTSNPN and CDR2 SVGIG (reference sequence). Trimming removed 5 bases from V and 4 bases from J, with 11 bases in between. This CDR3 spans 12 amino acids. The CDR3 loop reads CAWAREGTEAFF. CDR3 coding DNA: TGTGCCTGGGCCAGGGAGGGCACTGAAGCTTTCTTT.

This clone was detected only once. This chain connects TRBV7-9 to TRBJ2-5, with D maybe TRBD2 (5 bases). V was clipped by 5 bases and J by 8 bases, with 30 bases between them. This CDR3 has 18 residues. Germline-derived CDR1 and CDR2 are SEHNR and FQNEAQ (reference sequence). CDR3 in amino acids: CASSPTGGDLLRVETQYF. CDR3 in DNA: TGTGCCAGCAGCCCAACGGGCGGAGACCTGTTGAGGGTAGAAACCCAGTACTTC.